The following is a T cell receptor beta chain sequence with its context. Its antigen remains unidentified. No much larger clonotype is one base removed from it; base qualities were not supplied. The CDR3 regions of human TCRbeta chains were subjected to immunosequencing. The authors' pipeline ran thus. Repertoire TCRs were checked for matches against a reference library of SARS-CoV-2-specific TCRs that had been generated using the MIRA antigen-specificity platform. Breadth meant the fraction of unique TCRs that were SARS-CoV-2-associated, whereas depth meant the fraction of total T cells that were SARS-CoV-2-associated. Using the MIRA data, each spike-specific TCR was mapped to the spike region that the TCR reacts to and placed in a CD4 or CD8 class. Log10-transformed breadth and depth values were compared by one-way ANOVA with Sidak's multiple comparisons tests. This is the immuneACCESS table as TCRdb keeps it, with only in-frame sequences that have V and J called. A part of the clones is gone; compared with another copy, unresolved V genes explain less than half, and the rest is unexplained. V, J and clone size are those of that table, while D and trimming were read from the DNA. In this sample the table shows 90,000 to 150,000 clones, approximately 90% of which occur a single time. The biggest ten clones account for approximately 7.5% of the sample.

These data originate in a study of T cell responses to AZD1222 COVID-19 vaccine (dated by TCRdb to about 2021). Looking at the study overall: Because spike-specific TCR depth and breadth did not differ between the two schedules, AZD1222 recipients who got a second dose at roughly 4 weeks were pooled with those who got a second dose at roughly 12 weeks. TCR sequencing covered 230 or so trial participants: 207 given two doses of AZD1222 and approximately 25 given two doses of MenACWY control vaccine. Trial participants were enrolled into age subgroups of 18-55, 56-69 and 70-plus years, which contained approximately 150, 30 and 60 TCR-sequenced participants, respectively. Results the study describes overall, beyond this receptor: In the small 56-69-year group, the increase in depth fell short of significance, most likely because of low power. Participants were mostly white British, with more females than males. The authors suggested clonal diversity may have been underestimated. After two AZD1222 doses, both the breadth and the depth of spike-specific TCRs were significantly higher than at day 0 and than in MenACWY recipients. Conclusions about previously exposed vaccinees were limited because only six AZD1222 recipients were SARS-CoV-2 seropositive at baseline. The whole spike protein was spanned by vaccine-associated CD4 TCRs, and dominant responses were seen in regions 160-218 and 743-854. Because no day 14 peak-response samples were available, the repertoires could be characterized only after the peak T cell response. Nearly half of unique spike-specific TCRs reportedly recognized epitopes outside regions mutated in the B.1.351 and B.1.1.7 variants.

Explained via the paper, the time point label denotes: baseline before first vaccination. The vaccinee samples were drawn from two UK trials, COV001 and COV002, one of which was a single-blind randomized controlled phase 2/3 trial testing AZD1222 (ChAdOx1 nCoV-19) in healthy adults. For TCRbeta chain sequencing, PBMC samples were collected from trial participants at day 0 and at day 28 after the second dose. For CDR1 and CDR2, the germline V gene lists KGHSH and LQKENI. From the cysteine up to the phenylalanine, the CDR3 has a length of 15 residues. CDR3 DNA only is kept here, 45 bases in frame from base 1. V has 4 bases trimmed and J has 0 bases trimmed; junction bases matching no gene number 4.

Here the sequenced sample was peripheral blood, taken on day 0 of AZD1222 vaccination. The clonotype originates from an adult in good health. The chain links TRBV18 with TRBJ2-7; 9 middle bases align to TRBD1. Read as DNA, the sequence is TGTGCCAGCTCACATGGGGACAGGGCCTCCTACGAGCAGTACTTC. It translates to CASSHGDRASYEQYF. Full variable domain (CDR3 extended with the reference TRBV18 and TRBJ2-7 proteins): NAGVMQNPRHLVRRRGQEARLRCSPMKGHSHVYWYRQLPEEGLKFMVYLQKENIIDESGMPKERFSAEFPKEGPSILRIQQVVRGDSAAYFCASSHGDRASYEQYFGPGTRLTVT.